The rows below give T cell receptor beta chains drawn from one sample of a study of T-cell memory formation after mild COVID-19. MiXCR, applied by TCRdb to the 5' RACE reads, yields one record per CDR3 protein. The table has approximately 100,000 distinct CDR3 sequences, 15% to 20% seen once. Sample: PBMCs or a T cell subset sorted from them (not recorded which). All receptors come from an adult woman who had mild COVID-19 (a few samples of this study predate the infection). Cell type and time point are not known. The CDR3 runs from the conserved cysteine through the conserved F or W. The D gene is left open where the match is weak. Only part of the rows carry a size: once, few, many, or a class if the clone is expanded.

many,TRBD2,TRBJ2-2,TRBV19,TGTGCCAGTTTTTCCACGGGAGGTACCGGGGAGCTGTTTTTT,CASFSTGGTGELFF
-,-,TRBJ1-2,TRBV10-2,TGCGCCAGCAGTGACCCGGGAGACAGGCCCTATGGCTACACCTTC,CASSDPGDRPYGYTF
few,TRBD1,TRBJ2-3,TRBV12-3/TRBV12-4,TGTGCCAGCAGTTTATCCAGGACAGGGCAGTATTTT,CASSLSRTGQYF
-,TRBD2,TRBJ2-3,TRBV4-1,TGCGCCAGCCGGGGGACTAGCGGGGAATTCACAGATACGCAGTATTTT,CASRGTSGEFTDTQYF
-,-,TRBJ1-2,TRBV24-1,TGTGCCACCAGTGATACTGCCTACTATGGCTACACCTTC,CATSDTAYYGYTF
-,-,TRBJ2-2,TRBV27,TGTGCCAGCAGACAGACCGGGGAGCTGTTTTTT,CASRQTGELFF
few,-,TRBJ2-1,TRBV4-1,TGCGCCAGCAGCCAAGATCGGAATAGCTACAATGAGCAGTTCTTC,CASSQDRNSYNEQFF
-,-,TRBJ2-7,TRBV7-9,TGTGCCAGCAGTTCGAATGAGGTGAGCTCCCCCTACGAGCAGTACTTC,CASSSNEVSSPYEQYF
many,TRBD2,TRBJ2-4,TRBV29-1,TGCAGCGTTACCGGACTAGCGGGGCCAGGGGACATTCAGTACTTC,CSVTGLAGPGDIQYF
-,-,TRBJ2-5,TRBV7-9,TGTGCCAGCAGCCAACCGCAGCGGACCCGACAAGAGACCCAGTACTTC,CASSQPQRTRQETQYF
few,-,TRBJ1-4,TRBV27,TGTGCCAGCACCTTCGCCGGGGCGGTGGGGGAAAAACTGTTTTTT,CASTFAGAVGEKLFF
few,-,TRBJ2-7,TRBV12-3/TRBV12-4,TGTGCCAGCAGTTCAGAATCCTCCTACGAGCAGCACTTC,CASSSESSYEQHF
-,TRBD1,TRBJ1-6,TRBV27,TGTGCCAGCAGTTCACCGGGACAGGGTATTGGTTCACCCCTCCACTTT,CASSSPGQGIGSPLHF
-,-,TRBJ1-1,TRBV28,TGTGCCAGCAGTTCCGCGGGCAGCACTGAAGCTTTCTTT,CASSSAGSTEAFF
few,-,TRBJ2-1,TRBV10-3,TGTGCCATCAGTGAGGGCATACTGGGTGAGCAGTTCTTC,CAISEGILGEQFF
-,-,TRBJ1-2,TRBV6-1,TGTGCCAGCAGTGAAAATTCCGGACGGGGCTATGGCTACACCTTC,CASSENSGRGYGYTF
few,-,TRBJ1-1,TRBV7-8,TGTGCCAGCAGCCCCTCTTTGGAAGTGAACACTGAAGCTTTCTTT,CASSPSLEVNTEAFF
few,-,TRBJ2-1,TRBV6-5,TGTGCCAGCAGTTACTCGAATGCGTTGGCCTACAATGAGCAGTTCTTC,CASSYSNALAYNEQFF
few,TRBD2,TRBJ2-3,TRBV7-8,TGTGCCAGCAGCCCAAACACTAGCGGGAGGGGGCCAGATACGCAGTATTTT,CASSPNTSGRGPDTQYF
-,-,TRBJ1-1,TRBV5-1,TGCGCCAGCAGCCTAGGGGGATCAAGCTTAGCTTTCTTT,CASSLGGSSLAFF
few,-,TRBJ2-7,TRBV2,TGTGCCAGCACCTGGCGTGGGGGCGACATTCGTACGGAGCAGTACTTC,CASTWRGGDIRTEQYF
-,-,TRBJ1-2,TRBV2,TGTGCCAGCATGGAGTACTATGGCTACACCTTC,CASMEYYGYTF
-,-,TRBJ1-1,TRBV21-1,TGTGCCAGCAGCAAAGGGGGGGGCAGTGATCGGTCTGAAGCTTTCTTT,CASSKGGGSDRSEAFF
-,-,TRBJ1-3,TRBV13,TGTGCCAGCAGCTTAGACCCCTACCCAGGAAACACCATATATTTT,CASSLDPYPGNTIYF
-,-,TRBJ2-7,TRBV6-5,TGTGCCAGCAGCCCCGGGGCAGGGATTTACGAGCAGTACTTC,CASSPGAGIYEQYF
few,-,TRBJ2-5,TRBV7-9,TGTGCCAGCAGGAGAGTGGATCAGCCGAACCAAGAGACCCAGTACTTC,CASRRVDQPNQETQYF
few,TRBD1,TRBJ1-2,TRBV9,TGTGCCAGCAGCGTTAGTCCGGACAGGGACGGACCTAACTATGGCTACACCTTC,CASSVSPDRDGPNYGYTF
few,-,TRBJ2-3,TRBV24-1,TGTGCCACCAGTGATTTCGCAGATACGCAGTATTTT,CATSDFADTQYF
few,TRBD1,TRBJ2-7,TRBV29-1,TGCAGCGCCGGCACCGGGACAGTCTCCTACGAGCAGTACTTC,CSAGTGTVSYEQYF
few,TRBD1,TRBJ1-3,TRBV6-5,TGTGCCAGCAGTCAGGGGGCGGGAAACACCATATATTTT,CASSQGAGNTIYF
many,-,TRBJ2-1,TRBV6-1,TGTGCCAGCAGTGAATCCCAGCTTAACTCCTACAATGAGCAGTTCTTC,CASSESQLNSYNEQFF
-,-,TRBJ2-7,TRBV18,TGTGCCAGCTCACCACCGCTAGGGGTCTACGAGCAGTACTTC,CASSPPLGVYEQYF
many,TRBD2,TRBJ2-1,TRBV5-1,TGCGCCAGCAGCTTGGCTGAGACTAGCGGTGATGAGCAGTTCTTC,CASSLAETSGDEQFF
-,-,TRBJ1-1,TRBV12-3/TRBV12-4,TGTGCCAGCAAAACAAGTTCCCCCGTGCCGAACACTGAAGCTTTCTTT,CASKTSSPVPNTEAFF
-,-,TRBJ2-7,TRBV12-5,TGTGCTAGTCGATCCGGGAGCACCTACGAGCAGTACTTC,CASRSGSTYEQYF
few,-,TRBJ1-2,TRBV4-3,TGCGCCAGCAGCCAAGCACGTGATTCGCAGGGGCATGGCTACACCTTC,CASSQARDSQGHGYTF
-,TRBD2,TRBJ2-1,TRBV20-1,TGCAGTGCGCGGACTAGCGGGGGGGACTACAATGAGCAGTTCTTC,CSARTSGGDYNEQFF
few,TRBD1,TRBJ2-1,TRBV7-9,TGTGCCAGCAGCTTTGGACAGGGGGCCCGCAATGAGCAGTTCTTC,CASSFGQGARNEQFF
-,-,TRBJ1-1,TRBV30,TGTGCCTGGGACCCGGGATGGACAGCTTTCTTT,CAWDPGWTAFF
many,-,TRBJ2-1,TRBV7-7,TGTGCTAGCAGCCCCAGGGCGGATTACAATGAGCAGTTCTTC,CASSPRADYNEQFF
few,-,TRBJ2-1,TRBV12-3/TRBV12-4,TGTGCCAGCGGCCCTCGGACAGCGCCGTACCGGAATGAGCAGTTCTTC,CASGPRTAPYRNEQFF